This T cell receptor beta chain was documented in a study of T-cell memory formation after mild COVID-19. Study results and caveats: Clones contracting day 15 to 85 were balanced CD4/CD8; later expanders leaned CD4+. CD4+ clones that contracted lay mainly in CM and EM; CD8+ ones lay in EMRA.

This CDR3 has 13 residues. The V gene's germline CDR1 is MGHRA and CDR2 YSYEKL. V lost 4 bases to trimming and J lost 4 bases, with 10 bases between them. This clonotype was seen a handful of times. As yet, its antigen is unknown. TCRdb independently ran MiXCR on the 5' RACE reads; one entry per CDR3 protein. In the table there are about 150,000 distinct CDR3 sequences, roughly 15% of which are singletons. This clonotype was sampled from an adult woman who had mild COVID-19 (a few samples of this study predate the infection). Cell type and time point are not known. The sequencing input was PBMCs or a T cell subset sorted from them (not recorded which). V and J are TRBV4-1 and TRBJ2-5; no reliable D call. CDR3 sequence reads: CASSPTSPETQYF. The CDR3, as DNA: TGCGCCAGCAGCCCGACGTCCCCAGAGACCCAGTACTTC.